These 19 T cell receptor beta chains came from one sample sequenced in a study of PD-1 blockade in classical Hodgkin lymphoma. No patient escaped relapse after autologous stem cell transplantation, and brentuximab vedotin exposure varied. Using immunoSEQ multiplex PCR, the repertoire was profiled, and TCRdb retains in-frame clones only, with some absent. This sample carries more than 11,000 clones, approximately 77% of them seen once, and the ten largest clones take approximately 24%. The sequencing used peripheral blood mononuclear cells (PBMCs), collected at baseline. The receptors shown here come from a human donor with classical Hodgkin lymphoma.

This rearrangement joins TRBV13 to TRBJ1-3; D is perhaps TRBD1 (6 bases). Germline values: CDR1 PRHDT, CDR2 FYEKMQ (reference sequence). V was trimmed by 0 bases and J by 0 bases, leaving 9 bases between them. This CDR3 is 16 amino acids long. CDR3: CASSLGQGSSGNTIYF. Written as DNA, the CDR3 is TGTGCCAGCAGCTTAGGACAGGGAAGCTCTGGAAACACCATATATTTT.

This clone was seen a single time. V and J are TRBV11-1 and TRBJ2-3; D is unresolved. CDR1 is SGHAT, CDR2 FQDESV, per germline (reference sequence). The CDR3 is 12 amino acids. V was clipped by 5 bases and J by 3 bases, with 6 bases between them. This CDR3 reads CASSPKTDTQYF. In DNA, the CDR3 is TGTGCCAGCAGCCCTAAGACAGATACGCAGTATTTT.

The rearrangement uses TRBV15 and TRBJ2-1; D remains unclear. CDR1 and CDR2 from the germline V gene are LNHNV and YYDKDF (reference sequence). CDR3 size: 11 residues. V shed 0 bases and J shed 13 bases, with 7 bases lying between them. The CDR3 protein is CATSRDLAQFF. The DNA for the CDR3 is TGTGCCACCAGCAGAGATTTGGCCCAGTTCTTC.

The V and J genes are TRBV18 and TRBJ2-7; TRBD1 matches at 9 bases. From germline, CDR1 is KGHSH and CDR2 LQKENI. The CDR3 is made up of 15 amino acids. J lost 3 bases, V lost 2 bases, and 5 bases had no gene match. CDR3 DNA: TGTGCCAGCTCACCAGGACAGGGGCGAAACTACGAGCAGTACTTC. It specifies CASSPGQGRNYEQYF. Drawing the rest from reference TRBV18 and TRBJ2-7, the complete variable domain is NAGVMQNPRHLVRRRGQEARLRCSPMKGHSHVYWYRQLPEEGLKFMVYLQKENIIDESGMPKERFSAEFPKEGPSILRIQQVVRGDSAAYFCASSPGQGRNYEQYFGPGTRLTVT.

V gene TRBV15 combines with J gene TRBJ1-2, with a weak D call TRBD1 (5 bases). In germline, CDR1 is LNHNV, CDR2 YYDKDF (reference sequence). Trimming stripped 3 bases from V and 2 bases from J, with 13 bases between. The CDR3 is 15 residues long. CDR3 in amino acids: CATSSFGAMNYGYTF. The CDR3 DNA is TGTGCCACCAGCAGTTTCGGGGCCATGAACTATGGCTACACCTTC.

The chain couples TRBV7-3 to TRBJ2-3; 8 bases map to TRBD2. CDR3 length: 15 residues. Germline V gene lookup returns CDR1 SGHTA and CDR2 FQGTGA. The V and J ends lost 2 bases and 5 bases, in that order; junction bases with no gene match: 6. Here the CDR3 reads CASSLLGGALDTQYF. The CDR3, as DNA: TGTGCCAGCAGCTTACTCGGGGGGGCCTTAGATACGCAGTATTTT.

This chain uses TRBV6-5 with TRBJ2-2, with a tentative D call TRBD2 (6 bases). This CDR3 has 15 amino acids. Germline CDR1 MNHEY, CDR2 SVGAGI. V was trimmed by 5 bases and J by 6 bases, leaving 16 bases between them. CDR3 coding DNA: TGTGCCAGCAGTCTGGACTACCCGGCGGCCGGGGAGCTGTTTTTT. Translated, it gives CASSLDYPAAGELFF.

The chain employs TRBV28 and TRBJ2-7; 7 nucleotides align to TRBD1. CDR1 MDHEN and CDR2 SYDVKM come from the germline V gene. With 5 bases clipped from V and 5 bases from J, the junction kept 9 bases outside the gene matches. The CDR3 is 14 amino acids. CDR3 DNA: TGTGCCAGCAGTACCGGAGACAGGGACCACGAGCAGTACTTC. Its protein is CASSTGDRDHEQYF.

This clone was observed a few times. The genes are TRBV11-2 and TRBJ1-1; tentatively, D is TRBD1 (5 bases). This CDR3 spans 15 amino acids. The germline gives CDR1 SGHAT, CDR2 FQNNGV. V was pared by 0 bases and J by 4 bases, with 12 bases between. The CDR3 DNA sequence: TGTGCCAGCAGCTTAGAACCAGGGTGGACCACTGAAGCTTTCTTT. Protein: CASSLEPGWTTEAFF.

The chain joins TRBV7-2 to TRBJ2-5; maybe TRBD2 (6 bases). The germline V gene has CDR1 SGHTA and CDR2 FQGNSA. V was clipped by 5 bases and J by 6 bases, with 10 bases between them. CDR3 size: 12 residues. Here the CDR3 DNA reads TGTGCCAGCAGCGCGGGGTGGCAGACCCAGTACTTC. Translation gives CASSAGWQTQYF.

The CDR3 reads CASSPDRDYGYTF. CDR3 sequence (DNA): TGTGCCAGCAGCCCGGACAGGGACTATGGCTACACCTTC. The V call is TRBV7-3, the J call TRBJ1-2, with 8 bases identical to TRBD1. The CDR3 spans 13 residues. V lost 5 bases, J lost 3 bases, and 2 bases stayed unmatched. The germline V gene has CDR1 SGHTA and CDR2 FQGTGA.

This clone was detected a few times. This rearrangement joins TRBV28 to TRBJ1-5; maybe TRBD1 (6 bases). The germline V and J ends were trimmed by 6 bases and 2 bases, with 8 bases remaining between them. The CDR3 runs to 13 residues. Germline V gene data show CDR1 as MDHEN and CDR2 as SYDVKM. CDR3 protein: CASRGGGNQPQHF. The DNA of the CDR3 is TGTGCCAGCAGAGGGGGTGGCAATCAGCCCCAGCATTTT.

The sample holds a few counts of this clone. V and J are TRBV9 and TRBJ1-2; 7 bases map to TRBD1. Germline-derived CDR1 and CDR2 are SGDLS and YYNGEE. With 0 bases clipped from V and 0 bases from J, the junction kept 11 bases outside the gene matches. This CDR3 has 18 residues. The CDR3, as DNA: TGTGCCAGCAGCGTAGCTTCGTCACAGGGGCGGACTAACTATGGCTACACCTTC. Translating gives CASSVASSQGRTNYGYTF.

The chain recombines TRBV9 with TRBJ1-2, with TRBD1 matching over 8 bases. Germline CDR1 reads SGDLS; CDR2 reads YYNGEE. Trimming removed 2 bases from V and 7 bases from J; junction bases left unmatched: 7. The length of the CDR3 is 14 residues. The CDR3: CASSVHPGTGGYTF. CDR3 coding DNA: TGTGCCAGCAGCGTCCACCCCGGGACAGGTGGCTACACCTTC.

V and J are TRBV19 and TRBJ1-1, with 7 nucleotides matching TRBD1. There are 18 residues in the CDR3. Trimming cost V 5 bases and J 4 bases; bases outside gene matches: 19. CDR1 is LNHDA, CDR2 SQIVND, per germline (reference sequence). The CDR3 DNA is TGTGCCAGTAGTTCCGACAGGGCGCGAAGGGCGCAAAGCACTGAAGCTTTCTTT. It yields the protein CASSSDRARRAQSTEAFF.

This clone was picked up one time. V is TRBV5-1 and J is TRBJ1-1, with D uncertain. V lost 0 bases and J lost 4, with 13 bases in between. In germline, CDR1 is SGHRS, CDR2 YFSETQ. This CDR3 is 15 amino acids long. CDR3 nucleotide sequence: TGCGCCAGCAGCTTGGACGTACACTCCCCCACTGAAGCTTTCTTT. Its translation: CASSLDVHSPTEAFF.

The table lists this clone with a count of one. This sequence joins TRBV6-5 and TRBJ2-5; 7 bases map to TRBD1. Germline lookup yields CDR1 MNHEY and CDR2 SVGAGI. V gave up 0 bases and J gave up 5 bases; unmatched junction bases: 3. CDR3 size: 14 residues. The CDR3 protein is CASSYSTGLETQYF. CDR3 nucleotide sequence: TGTGCCAGCAGTTACTCGACAGGGTTGGAGACCCAGTACTTC.

This clone was counted a single time. The genes are TRBV4-2 and TRBJ1-4; D not certain. V was cut by 1 base and J by 8 bases, with 8 bases left in between. Germline assignment: CDR1 LGHNA and CDR2 YNFKEQ. The CDR3 has 13 residues. The CDR3 loop is CASSQVTNEKLFF. In DNA form, the CDR3 reads TGTGCCAGCAGCCAAGTAACAAACGAAAAACTGTTTTTT.

This chain connects TRBV29-1 to TRBJ2-2, with a possible D match to TRBD2 (6 bases). Germline V gene data show CDR1 as SQVTM and CDR2 as ANQGSEA. Trimming left V 2 bases short and J 4 bases short, with 17 bases between. The length of the CDR3 is 16 residues. In DNA form, the CDR3 reads TGCAGCGTTGAACCCCAAGGCCAGGGAGGCACCGGGGAGCTGTTTTTT. Translation: CSVEPQGQGGTGELFF.